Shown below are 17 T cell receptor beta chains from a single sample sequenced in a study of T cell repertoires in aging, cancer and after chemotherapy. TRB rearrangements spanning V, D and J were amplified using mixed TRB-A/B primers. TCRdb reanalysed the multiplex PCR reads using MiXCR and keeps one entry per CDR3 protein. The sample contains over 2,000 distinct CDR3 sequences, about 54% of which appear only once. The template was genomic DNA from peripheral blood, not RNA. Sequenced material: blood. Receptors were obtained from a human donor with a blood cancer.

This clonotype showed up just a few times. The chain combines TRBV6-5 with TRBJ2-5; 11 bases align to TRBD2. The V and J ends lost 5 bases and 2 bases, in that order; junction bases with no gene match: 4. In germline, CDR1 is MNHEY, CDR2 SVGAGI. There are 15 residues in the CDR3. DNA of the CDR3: TGTGCCAGCAGTCCCCCTAGCGGGGGGCAAGAGACCCAGTACTTC. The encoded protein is CASSPPSGGQETQYF.

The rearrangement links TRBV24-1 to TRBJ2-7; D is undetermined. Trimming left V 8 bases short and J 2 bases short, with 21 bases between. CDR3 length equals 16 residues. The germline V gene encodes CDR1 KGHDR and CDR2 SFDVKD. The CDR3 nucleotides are TGTGCCACCATCTGCTGCGAACTGATTTATACCTACGAGCAGTACTTC. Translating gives CATICCELIYTYEQYF.

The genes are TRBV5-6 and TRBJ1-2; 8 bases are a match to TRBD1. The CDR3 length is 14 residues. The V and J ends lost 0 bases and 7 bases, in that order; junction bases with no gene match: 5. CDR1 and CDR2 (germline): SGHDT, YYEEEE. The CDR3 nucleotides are TGTGCCAGCAGCTTGGCTGCAGGGGGCGTTGGCTACACCTTC. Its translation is CASSLAAGGVGYTF.

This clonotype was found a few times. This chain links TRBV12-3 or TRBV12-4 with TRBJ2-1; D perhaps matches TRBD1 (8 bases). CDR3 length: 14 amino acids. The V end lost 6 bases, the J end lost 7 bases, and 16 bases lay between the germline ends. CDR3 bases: TGTGCCAGCAGCACCGGACAGGGAGGGAATGAGCAGTTCTTC. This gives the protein CASSTGQGGNEQFF.

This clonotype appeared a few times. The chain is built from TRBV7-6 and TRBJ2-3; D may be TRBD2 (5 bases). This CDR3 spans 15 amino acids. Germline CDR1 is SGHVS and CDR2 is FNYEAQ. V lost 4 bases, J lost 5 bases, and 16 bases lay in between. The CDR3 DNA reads TGTGCCAGCAGCTCCAGTGGGTCGGGGATAGATACGCAGTATTTT. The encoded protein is CASSSSGSGIDTQYF. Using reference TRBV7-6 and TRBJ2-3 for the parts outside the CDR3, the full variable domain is GAGVSQSPRYKVTKRGQDVALRCDPISGHVSLYWYRQALGQGPEFLTYFNYEAQQDKSGLPNDRFSAERPEGSISTLTIQRTEQRDSAMYRCASSSSGSGIDTQYFGPGTRLTVL.

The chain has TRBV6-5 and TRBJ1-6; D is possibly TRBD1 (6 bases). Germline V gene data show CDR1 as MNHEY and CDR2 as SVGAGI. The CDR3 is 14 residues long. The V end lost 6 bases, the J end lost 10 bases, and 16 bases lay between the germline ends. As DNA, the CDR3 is TGTGCCAGCAGCCCCTCAGGGGATAGATCACCCCTCCACTTT. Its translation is CASSPSGDRSPLHF.

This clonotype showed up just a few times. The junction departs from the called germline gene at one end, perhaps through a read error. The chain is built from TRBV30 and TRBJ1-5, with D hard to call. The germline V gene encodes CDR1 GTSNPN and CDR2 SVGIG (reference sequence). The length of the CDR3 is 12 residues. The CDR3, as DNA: TGTGCCTGCAGTGCGGGGAATCAGCCCCAGCATTTT. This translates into CACSAGNQPQHF.

The CDR3 bases are TGTGCCAGCAGTCACGGTCCGTGGGAGACCCAGTACTTC. It is translated as CASSHGPWETQYF. The V and J genes are TRBV27 and TRBJ2-5, with unresolved D. CDR1 and CDR2 from the germline V gene are MNHEY and SMNVEV (reference sequence). The V end was cut by 5 bases, the J end by 5 bases, with 12 bases between. The CDR3 is 13 residues long.

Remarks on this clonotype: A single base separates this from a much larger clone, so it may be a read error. The CDR3 here is CSVVRGITDTQYF. DNA for the CDR3: TGCAGCGTTGTAAGGGGCATCACAGATACGCAGTATTTT. This chain joins TRBV29-1 and TRBJ2-3; possibly TRBD1 for D (5 bases). CDR1 and CDR2 from the germline V gene are SQVTM and ANQGSEA. The CDR3 sequence is 13 residues long. With 4 bases removed from V and 2 bases from J, the gap between germline ends came to 10 bases.

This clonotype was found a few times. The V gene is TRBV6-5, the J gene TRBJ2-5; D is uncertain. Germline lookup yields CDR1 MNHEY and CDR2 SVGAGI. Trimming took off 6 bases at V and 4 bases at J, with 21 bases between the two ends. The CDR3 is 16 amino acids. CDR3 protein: CASSQMSTPVGETQYF. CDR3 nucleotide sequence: TGTGCCAGCAGCCAGATGTCGACGCCCGTAGGAGAGACCCAGTACTTC.

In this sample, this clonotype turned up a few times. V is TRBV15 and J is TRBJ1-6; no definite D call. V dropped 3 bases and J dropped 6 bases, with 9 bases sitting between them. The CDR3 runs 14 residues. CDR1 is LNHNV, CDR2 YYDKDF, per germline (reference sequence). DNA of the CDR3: TGTGCCACCAGCAGGGCCAGTACTAATTCACCCCTCCACTTT. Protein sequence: CATSRASTNSPLHF.

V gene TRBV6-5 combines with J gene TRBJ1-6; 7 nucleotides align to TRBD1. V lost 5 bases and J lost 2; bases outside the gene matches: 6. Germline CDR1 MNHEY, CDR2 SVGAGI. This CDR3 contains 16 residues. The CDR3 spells CASSRRQGTYNSPLHF. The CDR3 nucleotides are TGTGCCAGCAGTAGACGACAGGGCACCTATAATTCACCCCTCCACTTT.

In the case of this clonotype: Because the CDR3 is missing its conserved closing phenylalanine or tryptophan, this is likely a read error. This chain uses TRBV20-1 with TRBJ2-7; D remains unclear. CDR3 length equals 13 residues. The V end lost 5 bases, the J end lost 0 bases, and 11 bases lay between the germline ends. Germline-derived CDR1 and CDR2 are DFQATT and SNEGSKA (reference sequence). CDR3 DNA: TGCAGTGCTCAGACGTTAGCCTCCTACGAGCAGTACTTA. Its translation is CSAQTLASYEQYL.

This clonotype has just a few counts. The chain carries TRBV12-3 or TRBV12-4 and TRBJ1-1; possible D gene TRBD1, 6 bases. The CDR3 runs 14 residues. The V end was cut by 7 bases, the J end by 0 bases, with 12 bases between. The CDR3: CASTSDSLNTEAFF. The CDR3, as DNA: TGTGCCAGCACCTCGGACAGCCTGAACACTGAAGCTTTCTTT.

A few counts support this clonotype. The CDR3 DNA is TGTGCCTGGACACGTGGGAGGGAAGGGTCACCCCTCCACTTT. Translating it yields CAWTRGREGSPLHF. J is TRBJ1-6 and V is TRBV30; D uncertain. Trimming pared 4 bases from V and 10 bases from J, leaving 17 bases between. Germline CDR1 is GTSNPN and CDR2 is SVGIG (reference sequence). This CDR3 is built from 14 residues.

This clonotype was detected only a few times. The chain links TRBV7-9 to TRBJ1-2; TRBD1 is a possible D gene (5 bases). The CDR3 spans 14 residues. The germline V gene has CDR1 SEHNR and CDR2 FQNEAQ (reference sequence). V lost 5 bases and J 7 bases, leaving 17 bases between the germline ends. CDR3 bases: TGTGCCAGCAGCCGAGATCCCAGGGTGCTTGGCTACACCTTC. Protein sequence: CASSRDPRVLGYTF.

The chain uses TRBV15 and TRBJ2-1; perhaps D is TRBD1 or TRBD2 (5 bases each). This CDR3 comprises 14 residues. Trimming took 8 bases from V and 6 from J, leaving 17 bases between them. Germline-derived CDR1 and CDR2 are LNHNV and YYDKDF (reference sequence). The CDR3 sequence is CATEGRPLRNEQFF. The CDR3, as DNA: TGTGCCACCGAGGGGCGGCCCTTACGCAATGAGCAGTTCTTC.